These 27 T cell receptor beta chains share one sample of origin, sequenced in a study of identical twins. TCRdb re-called the 5' RACE reads with MiXCR, one entry per CDR3 protein. In the table there are around 1.7 million distinct CDR3 sequences, roughly 35% of which are singletons. The source material was cord blood. These receptor sequences come from a newborn girl in good health.

This chain links TRBV28 with TRBJ2-7, with D possibly being TRBD1 (6 bases). The CDR3 has 14 amino acids. Trimming took 6 bases from V and 1 from J, leaving 13 bases between them. Germline V lookup: CDR1 MDHEN, CDR2 SYDVKM. Here the CDR3 reads CASRSGTKSYEQYF. The CDR3 nucleotides read TGTGCCAGCAGGTCCGGGACAAAATCCTACGAGCAGTACTTC.

The chain couples TRBV5-5 to TRBJ1-5, with D maybe TRBD1 (5 bases). The V gene lost 0 bases and the J gene lost 5 bases, with 12 bases spanning the gap. Germline assignment: CDR1 SGHKS and CDR2 YYEKEE (reference sequence). The CDR3 consists of 15 residues. The CDR3 reads CASSLGGGDYQPQHF. The CDR3 DNA reads as TGTGCCAGCAGCTTGGGCGGGGGGGACTATCAGCCCCAGCATTTT.

This clonotype has only a few counts. The rearrangement uses TRBV30 and TRBJ2-7; TRBD1 matches at 9 bases. Germline trimming cut 4 bases from V and 3 bases from J; bases unmatched to any gene: 7. The CDR3 consists of 14 residues. Germline CDR1 GTSNPN, CDR2 SVGIG (reference sequence). As DNA, the CDR3 is TGTGCCTGGAACCTTGGACAGGGGAACTACGAGCAGTACTTC. Protein product: CAWNLGQGNYEQYF. Complete variable domain (other parts from reference TRBV30 and TRBJ2-7): SQTIHQWPATLVQPVGSPLSLECTVEGTSNPNLYWYRQAAGRGLQLLFYSVGIGQISSEVPQNLSASRPQDRQFILSSKKLLLSDSGFYLCAWNLGQGNYEQYFGPGTRLTVT.

This clonotype was seen more than once but under ten times. The chain joins TRBV19 to TRBJ2-1, with D perhaps matching TRBD2 (6 bases). CDR3 length: 12 amino acids. Germline V gene lookup returns CDR1 LNHDA and CDR2 SQIVND (reference sequence). V shed 6 bases and J shed 8 bases, with 11 bases lying between them. CDR3: CASSERVDEQFF. The CDR3 coding sequence is TGTGCCAGTAGCGAGCGGGTGGATGAGCAGTTCTTC.

This clonotype showed up just a few times. This sequence joins TRBV20-1 and TRBJ2-4; D uncertain. This CDR3 has 10 amino acids. Germline V CDR1 and CDR2: DFQATT, SNEGSKA (reference sequence). V lost 2 bases and J lost 9, with 5 bases in between. As DNA, the CDR3 is TGCAGTGCTAGATGGGGCATTCAGTACTTC. Encoded protein: CSARWGIQYF.

J is TRBJ1-1 and V is TRBV20-1; no definite D call. Germline V gives CDR1 DFQATT, CDR2 SNEGSKA (reference sequence). V dropped 1 base and J dropped 7 bases, with 10 bases sitting between them. CDR3 size: 12 residues. Here the CDR3 DNA reads TGCAGTGCTAGAGGGGAACGGGGTGAAGCTTTCTTT. It is translated as CSARGERGEAFF.

This rearrangement joins TRBV5-1 to TRBJ1-1; a possible D gene is TRBD1 (5 bases). V dropped 0 bases and J dropped 4 bases, with 13 bases sitting between them. The V gene's germline CDR1 is SGHRS and CDR2 YFSETQ. The CDR3 has 15 residues. The CDR3 protein is CASSLDSRRGTEAFF. As DNA, the CDR3 is TGCGCCAGCAGCTTGGATTCGAGGAGGGGCACTGAAGCTTTCTTT.

The table lists this clonotype with a few counts. The chain employs TRBV11-1 and TRBJ2-1, with D maybe TRBD2 (5 bases). Between the trimmed V and J ends, which lost 3 bases and 4 bases, there was a span of 13 bases. The CDR3 sequence is 15 residues long. Germline V lookup: CDR1 SGHAT, CDR2 FQDESV (reference sequence). Written as DNA, the CDR3 is TGTGCCAGCAGCTTCACTAGGAGTGAGTACAATGAGCAGTTCTTC. Translated: CASSFTRSEYNEQFF.

The chain uses TRBV20-1 and TRBJ1-4; tentative D call: TRBD1 (6 bases). Trimming pared 0 bases from V and 8 bases from J, leaving 16 bases between. CDR1 and CDR2 (germline): DFQATT, SNEGSKA (reference sequence). The CDR3 loop spans 15 amino acids. The CDR3 bases are TGCAGTGCTAGAGATGCCAGGGGTACGCGGGAAAAACTGTTTTTT. It is translated as CSARDARGTREKLFF.

This clonotype was counted between two and nine times. This chain connects TRBV6-1 to TRBJ1-1; a possible D gene is TRBD1 (5 bases). The CDR3 extends over 14 amino acids. CDR1 and CDR2 from the germline V gene are MNHNS and SASEGT. The V end was cut by 5 bases, the J end by 0 bases, with 10 bases between. CDR3 sequence: CASSPAGLNTEAFF. CDR3 coding DNA: TGTGCCAGCAGTCCGGCAGGGTTGAACACTGAAGCTTTCTTT.

This clonotype was observed a handful of times. The V gene is TRBV3-1, the J gene TRBJ2-3, with TRBD2 matching over 10 bases. The germline V gene encodes CDR1 LGHDT and CDR2 YNNKEL (reference sequence). The CDR3 covers 17 residues. Losses at the gene ends were 1 base for V and 5 bases for J; bases not matched to a gene: 9. The CDR3 reads CASSQAPSGGAGDTQYF. CDR3 nucleotide sequence: TGTGCCAGCAGCCAAGCCCCGAGCGGGGGGGCTGGAGATACGCAGTATTTT.

The rearrangement links TRBV12-3 or TRBV12-4 to TRBJ2-3; TRBD2 agrees at 9 bases. Losses at the gene ends were 4 bases for V and 3 bases for J; bases not matched to a gene: 8. The CDR3 contains 16 residues. CDR3 residues: CASSSTPGLATDTQYF. In nucleotides, the CDR3 is TGTGCCAGCAGTTCAACTCCGGGACTAGCAACAGATACGCAGTATTTT.

The chain joins TRBV6-6 to TRBJ2-7; TRBD1 or TRBD2 may be the D gene (6 bases each). This CDR3 is built from 15 residues. In germline, CDR1 is MNHNY, CDR2 SVGAGI (reference sequence). The V gene lost 6 bases and the J gene lost 0 bases, with 15 bases spanning the gap. This CDR3 reads CASRPRGRYSYEQYF. CDR3 bases: TGTGCCAGCAGGCCCCGGGGGCGATACTCCTACGAGCAGTACTTC.

The rearrangement links TRBV20-1 to TRBJ2-7; 8 bases match TRBD2. V gave up 5 bases and J gave up 1 base; unmatched junction bases: 7. CDR3 length equals 14 residues. CDR1 is DFQATT and CDR2 is SNEGSKA in the germline V gene (reference sequence). This chain's CDR3 is CSAALAGRSYEQYF. CDR3 DNA sequence: TGCAGTGCTGCCCTAGCGGGTCGATCCTACGAGCAGTACTTC.

The chain carries TRBV12-3 or TRBV12-4 and TRBJ2-7, with TRBD2 matching over 8 bases. The CDR3 spans 16 residues. V lost 1 base, J lost 0 bases, and 5 bases stayed unmatched. The CDR3 DNA sequence: TGTGCCAGCAGTTTAGTTGGCGGGAGGATCTCCTACGAGCAGTACTTC. This gives the protein CASSLVGGRISYEQYF.

The gene calls are TRBV12-3 or TRBV12-4 and TRBJ2-4; 9 positions agree with TRBD2. The J call may not be correct, given that the DNA end is closer to TRBJ2-7. The CDR3 length is 15 residues. This CDR3 is CASSPGLASTCEQYF. CDR3 in DNA: TGTGCCAGCAGTCCGGGACTAGCTTCAACCTGCGAGCAGTACTTC.

The V call is TRBV19, the J call TRBJ2-1; 12 bases are shared with TRBD2. This CDR3 contains 18 residues. Germline-derived CDR1 and CDR2 are LNHDA and SQIVND (reference sequence). V dropped 3 bases and J dropped 0; count of bases not matched to a gene: 6. The CDR3 reads CASSIRTSGTRSYNEQFF. The CDR3 DNA sequence: TGTGCCAGTAGTATTAGGACTAGCGGGACCCGCTCCTACAATGAGCAGTTCTTC.

This rearrangement joins TRBV6-5 to TRBJ1-2, with TRBD1 identical over 7 bases. The CDR3 has 20 amino acids. Germline V gene sequence: CDR1 MNHEY, CDR2 SVGAGI. V lost 0 bases and J lost 5; bases outside the gene matches: 21. CDR3 DNA sequence: TGTGCCAGCAGTTACTCGAAAGTAGGGGGCCAGGTGGCCGCCAGGTATGGCTACACCTTC. Its translation: CASSYSKVGGQVAARYGYTF.

The chain has TRBV9 and TRBJ2-3; possible D gene TRBD2, 6 bases. Germline V gene lookup returns CDR1 SGDLS and CDR2 YYNGEE. The CDR3 totals 14 residues. Trimming shortened V by 3 bases and J by 4 bases, and 12 bases separated the two germline ends. Here the CDR3 DNA reads TGTGCCAGCAGCGGGGGACTCTCCGCAGATACGCAGTATTTT. Encoded protein: CASSGGLSADTQYF.

This clonotype was observed a handful of times. The rearrangement links TRBV29-1 to TRBJ1-1; D is unresolved. Trimming left V 6 bases short and J 4 bases short, with 9 bases between. CDR3 size: 11 residues. The germline V gene encodes CDR1 SQVTM and CDR2 ANQGSEA. The CDR3 region is CSVSLLTEAFF. The CDR3 bases are TGCAGCGTGTCCCTACTCACTGAAGCTTTCTTT.

The CDR3 nucleotides are TGCGCCAGCAGCCAAGTTACAACCCGGACAGGGGGCCTCGGGGAGCTGTTTTTT. This encodes CASSQVTTRTGGLGELFF. This chain links TRBV4-1 with TRBJ2-2; 11 bases map to TRBD1. V dropped 1 base and J dropped 7; count of bases not matched to a gene: 11. Germline CDR1 reads MGHRA; CDR2 reads YSYEKL. The CDR3 consists of 18 residues.

This chain connects TRBV24-1 to TRBJ2-1, with D perhaps matching TRBD2 (6 bases). The CDR3 runs 13 residues. With 7 bases removed from V and 8 bases from J, the gap between germline ends came to 14 bases. Germline V gene lookup returns CDR1 KGHDR and CDR2 SFDVKD. The CDR3 DNA reads TGTGCCACCAGATTTGGCAGGGAGGATGAGCAGTTCTTC. It encodes CATRFGREDEQFF.

This clonotype was detected many times. The V call is TRBV29-1, the J call TRBJ2-7; no clear D. Germline V CDR1 and CDR2: SQVTM, ANQGSEA. This CDR3 has 13 amino acids. Trimming removed 1 base from V and 3 bases from J, with 10 bases in between. CDR3 sequence reads: CSVEVGRNYEQYF. CDR3 nucleotide sequence: TGCAGCGTTGAAGTGGGAAGGAACTACGAGCAGTACTTC.

This clonotype was observed at least ten times. The V gene is TRBV5-5, the J gene TRBJ1-2; D is undetermined. Per the germline V gene, CDR1 is SGHKS and CDR2 is YYEKEE (reference sequence). CDR3 length: 16 residues. With 2 bases removed from V and 2 bases from J, the gap between germline ends came to 16 bases. The CDR3 DNA is TGTGCCAGCAGCTTCATTCGGGTCATCCGGAACTATGGCTACACCTTC. It encodes CASSFIRVIRNYGYTF.

This clonotype was detected only a few times. The chain carries TRBV5-1 and TRBJ2-3; a possible D gene is TRBD2 (6 bases). Deletions cut 4 bases from V and 0 bases from J, with 15 bases between. The CDR3 is 16 residues long. The germline V gene encodes CDR1 SGHRS and CDR2 YFSETQ. The CDR3 is CASSRPGAGSTDTQYF. In DNA, the CDR3 is TGCGCCAGCAGCCGCCCTGGAGCGGGTAGCACAGATACGCAGTATTTT.

In the case of this clonotype: One end of the junction varies from germline; a read error may be responsible. The chain links TRBV6-1 to TRBJ2-6; perhaps TRBD1 as D (5 bases). The CDR3 is made up of 16 amino acids. Germline V gene sequence: CDR1 MNHNS, CDR2 SASEGT. The CDR3 DNA reads as TGTGCCAGCAGAGCACAGACGGCCTCTGGGGCTAACGTCCTGACTTTC. Protein sequence: CASRAQTASGANVLTF.

The chain joins TRBV5-1 to TRBJ1-1; TRBD1 might be the D (5 bases). Germline CDR1 reads SGHRS; CDR2 reads YFSETQ. V was cut by 6 bases and J by 5 bases, with 17 bases left in between. The length of the CDR3 is 14 residues. As DNA, the CDR3 is TGCGCCAGCATGATGGGCAGGGAGAGGACTGAAGCTTTCTTT. It is translated as CASMMGRERTEAFF.